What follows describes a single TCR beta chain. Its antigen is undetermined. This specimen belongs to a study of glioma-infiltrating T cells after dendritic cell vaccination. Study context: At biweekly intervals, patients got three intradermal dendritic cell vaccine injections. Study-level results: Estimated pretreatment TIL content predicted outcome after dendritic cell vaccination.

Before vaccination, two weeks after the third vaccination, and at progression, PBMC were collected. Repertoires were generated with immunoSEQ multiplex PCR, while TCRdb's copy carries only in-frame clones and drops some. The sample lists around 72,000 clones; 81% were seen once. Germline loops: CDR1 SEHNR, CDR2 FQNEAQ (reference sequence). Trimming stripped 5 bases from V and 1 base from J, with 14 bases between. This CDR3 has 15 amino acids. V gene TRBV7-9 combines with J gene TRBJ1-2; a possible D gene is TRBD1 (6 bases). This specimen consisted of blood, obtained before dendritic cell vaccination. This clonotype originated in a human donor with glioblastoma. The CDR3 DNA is TGTGCCAGCAGCCAGGACAGCGTTTTTAACTATGGCTACACCTTC. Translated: CASSQDSVFNYGYTF.